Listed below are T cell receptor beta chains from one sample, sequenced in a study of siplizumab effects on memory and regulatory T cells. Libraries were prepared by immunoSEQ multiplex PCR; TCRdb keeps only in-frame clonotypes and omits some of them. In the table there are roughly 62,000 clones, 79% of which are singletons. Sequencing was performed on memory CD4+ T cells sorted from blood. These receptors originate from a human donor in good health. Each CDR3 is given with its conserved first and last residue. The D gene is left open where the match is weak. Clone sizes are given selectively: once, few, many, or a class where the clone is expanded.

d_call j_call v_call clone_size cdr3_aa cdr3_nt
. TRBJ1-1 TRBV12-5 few CASGLENTEAFF TGTGCTAGTGGTTTGGAGAACACTGAAGCTTTCTTT
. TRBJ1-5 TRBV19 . CASSISTGTLYSNQPQHF TGTGCCAGTAGTATTAGTACAGGGACCCTCTATAGCAATCAGCCCCAGCATTTT
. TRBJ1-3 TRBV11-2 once CASSFSSGPSGNTIYF TGTGCCAGCAGCTTTTCCAGTGGGCCTTCTGGAAACACCATATATTTT
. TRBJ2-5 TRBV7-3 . CASSLVPGLETQYF TGTGCCAGCAGCCTAGTCCCGGGTTTGGAGACCCAGTACTTC
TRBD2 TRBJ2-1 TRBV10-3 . CAISDLLGGTYNEQFF TGTGCCATCAGTGACCTGTTGGGGGGGACCTACAATGAGCAGTTCTTC
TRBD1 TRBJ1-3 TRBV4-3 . CASSQDWTGRFGNTIYF TGCGCCAGCAGCCAAGACTGGACAGGGAGGTTCGGAAACACCATATATTTT
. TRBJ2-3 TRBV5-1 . CASSLVLDTQYF TGCGCCAGCAGCTTGGTCCTAGATACGCAGTATTTT
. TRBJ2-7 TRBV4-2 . CASSQRLAARSYEQYF TGTGCCAGCAGCCAACGGCTAGCAGCGAGGTCCTACGAGCAGTACTTC
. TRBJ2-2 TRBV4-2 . CASSQGTARGELFF TGTGCCAGCAGCCAAGGGACGGCACGCGGGGAGCTGTTTTTT
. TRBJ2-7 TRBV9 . CASSVGVHGGEYEQYF TGTGCCAGCAGCGTAGGCGTCCATGGAGGGGAGTACGAGCAGTACTTC
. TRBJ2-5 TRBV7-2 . CASSLFIGTQETQYF TGTGCCAGCAGCTTATTTATTGGTACACAAGAGACCCAGTACTTC
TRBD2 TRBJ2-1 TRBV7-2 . CASSLDRTSGGARNEQFF TGTGCCAGCAGCTTAGACAGGACTAGCGGGGGGGCGCGGAATGAGCAGTTCTTC
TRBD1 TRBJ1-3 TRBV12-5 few CASGQTGAITDSGNTIYF TGTGCTAGTGGCCAGACAGGGGCTATTACCGACTCTGGAAACACCATATATTTT
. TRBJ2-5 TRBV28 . CASSLRSPETQYF TGTGCCAGCAGTTTACGCAGTCCAGAGACCCAGTACTTC
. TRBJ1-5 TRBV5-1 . CASSPDGFNQPQHF TGCGCCAGCAGCCCGGACGGCTTCAATCAGCCCCAGCATTTT
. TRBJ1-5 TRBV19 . CASSIARGIGQPQHF TGTGCCAGTAGTATTGCCCGGGGGATCGGTCAGCCCCAGCATTTT
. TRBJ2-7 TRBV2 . CASSTYGHLYEQYF TGTGCCAGCAGTACCTACGGACACCTCTACGAGCAGTACTTC
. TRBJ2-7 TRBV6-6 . CASRPGESYEQYF TGTGCCAGCAGGCCAGGGGAAAGTTACGAGCAGTACTTC
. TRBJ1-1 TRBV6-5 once CASRGTEAFF TGTGCCAGCAGAGGGACTGAAGCTTTCTTT
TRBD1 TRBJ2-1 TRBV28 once CATYRGHEQFF TGTGCCACCTACAGGGGCCATGAGCAGTTCTTC
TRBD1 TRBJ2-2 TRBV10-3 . CAISGTANTGELFF TGTGCCATTTCCGGGACAGCGAACACCGGGGAGCTGTTTTTT
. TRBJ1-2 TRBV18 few CASSPTGYGYTF TGTGCCAGCTCCCCCACCGGATATGGCTACACCTTC
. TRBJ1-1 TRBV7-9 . CASSLETEAFF TGTGCCAGCAGCTTAGAGACTGAAGCTTTCTTT
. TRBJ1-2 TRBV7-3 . CASSLDEIGGYTF TGTGCCAGCAGCTTAGATGAAATAGGAGGCTACACCTTC
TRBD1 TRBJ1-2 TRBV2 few CASSEGTGSNGYTF TGTGCCAGCAGTGAAGGGACAGGGTCGAACGGCTACACCTTC
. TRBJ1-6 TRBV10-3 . CAISDSNNSPLHF TGTGCCATCAGTGATTCCAACAATTCACCCCTCCACTTT
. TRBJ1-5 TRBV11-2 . CASSPNADQPQHF TGTGCCAGCAGCCCCAATGCGGATCAGCCCCAGCATTTT
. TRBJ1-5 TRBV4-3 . CASSQDPFNQPQHF TGCGCCAGCAGCCAAGACCCTTTTAATCAGCCCCAGCATTTT
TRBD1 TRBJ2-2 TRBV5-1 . CASSWGQGSGELFF TGCGCCAGCAGCTGGGGACAGGGGTCCGGGGAGCTGTTTTTT
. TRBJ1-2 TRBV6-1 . CASSEAKNYGYTF TGTGCCAGCAGTGAAGCAAAAAACTATGGCTACACCTTC
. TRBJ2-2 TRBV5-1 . CASSWAASNTGELFF TGCGCCAGCTCATGGGCAGCCTCGAACACCGGGGAGCTGTTTTTT
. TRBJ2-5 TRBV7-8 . CASSLGAGKETQYF TGTGCCAGCAGCTTAGGGGCAGGGAAAGAGACCCAGTACTTC
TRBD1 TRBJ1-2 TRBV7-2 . CASSLGGQGATYGYTF TGTGCCAGCAGCTTAGGGGGACAGGGGGCGACCTATGGCTACACCTTC
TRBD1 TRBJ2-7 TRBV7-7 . CASSAGTGGEQYF TGTGCCAGCAGCGCCGGGACAGGGGGAGAGCAGTACTTC
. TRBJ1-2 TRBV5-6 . CASSLQPGGGYTF TGTGCCAGCAGCTTACAACCGGGGGGTGGCTACACCTTC
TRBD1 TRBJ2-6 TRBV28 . CASVGQLLWGANVLTF TGTGCCAGCGTGGGACAGCTTCTCTGGGGCGCCAACGTCCTGACTTTC
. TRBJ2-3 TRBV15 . CATSRLKDTQYF TGTGCCACCAGCCGACTCAAGGATACGCAGTATTTT
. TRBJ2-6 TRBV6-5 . CASSSRGTGANVLTF TGTGCCAGCAGTAGTCGGGGAACTGGGGCCAACGTCCTGACTTTC
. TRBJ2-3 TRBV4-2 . CASSQDLRADSTDTQYF TGTGCCAGCAGCCAAGATTTGCGAGCGGACAGCACAGATACGCAGTATTTT
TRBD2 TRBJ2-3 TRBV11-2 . CASSLIRGGPDTQYF TGTGCCAGCAGCTTAATACGGGGGGGACCGGATACGCAGTATTTT
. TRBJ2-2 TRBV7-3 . CASSLRLAGAGELFF TGTGCCAGCAGCTTAAGGCTAGCTGGTGCCGGGGAGCTGTTTTTT
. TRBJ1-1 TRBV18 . CASSPRNDRAFF TGTGCCAGCTCACCACGAAACGATCGAGCTTTCTTT
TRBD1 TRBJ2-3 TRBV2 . CASSKQGHSTDTQYF TGTGCCAGCAGTAAACAGGGGCACAGCACAGATACGCAGTATTTT
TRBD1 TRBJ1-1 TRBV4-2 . CASRRTASDREGASEAFF TGTGCCAGCAGACGTACCGCAAGTGACAGGGAAGGAGCCTCTGAAGCTTTCTTT
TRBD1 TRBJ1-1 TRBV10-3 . CAISGTGMNTEAFF TGTGCCATCAGTGGGACAGGGATGAACACTGAAGCTTTCTTT
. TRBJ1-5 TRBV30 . CAWSPNRNQPQHF TGTGCCTGGAGTCCGAACCGCAATCAGCCCCAGCATTTT
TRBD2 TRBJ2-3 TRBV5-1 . CASSWGLAADTQYF TGCGCCAGCAGCTGGGGACTAGCCGCAGATACGCAGTATTTT
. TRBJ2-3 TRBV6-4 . CASSASFGDTQYF TGTGCCAGCAGTGCGTCATTTGGAGATACGCAGTATTTT
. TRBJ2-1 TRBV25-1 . CASSDPITYNEQFF TGTGCCAGCAGTGACCCAATCACCTACAATGAGCAGTTCTTC
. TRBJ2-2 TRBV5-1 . CASRWELFF TGCGCCAGCAGGTGGGAGCTGTTTTTT
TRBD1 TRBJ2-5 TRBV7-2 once CASSLTPRGQGETQYF TGTGCCAGCAGCTTAACTCCAAGGGGGCAGGGAGAGACCCAGTACTTC
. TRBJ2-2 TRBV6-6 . CASSYSSQNTGELFF TGTGCCAGCAGTTACTCATCTCAGAACACCGGGGAGCTGTTTTTT
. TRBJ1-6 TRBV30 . CAWTVGRASYSPLHF TGTGCCTGGACCGTCGGGAGGGCCTCCTATTCACCCCTCCACTTT
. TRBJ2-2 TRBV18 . CASSPPLGRNTGELFF TGTGCCAGCTCACCACCCCTGGGACGGAACACCGGGGAGCTGTTTTTT